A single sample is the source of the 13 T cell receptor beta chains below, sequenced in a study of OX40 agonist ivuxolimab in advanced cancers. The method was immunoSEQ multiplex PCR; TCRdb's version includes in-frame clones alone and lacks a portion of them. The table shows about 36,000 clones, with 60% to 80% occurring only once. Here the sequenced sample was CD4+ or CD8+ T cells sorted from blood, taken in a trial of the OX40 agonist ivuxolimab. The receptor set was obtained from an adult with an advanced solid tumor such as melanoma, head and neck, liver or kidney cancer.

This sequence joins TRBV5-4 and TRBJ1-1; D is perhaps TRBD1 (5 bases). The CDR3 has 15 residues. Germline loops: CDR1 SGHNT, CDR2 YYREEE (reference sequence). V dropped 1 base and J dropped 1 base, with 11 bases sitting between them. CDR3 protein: CASSLKIQGNTEAFF. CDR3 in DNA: TGTGCCAGCAGCTTGAAAATCCAGGGGAACACTGAAGCTTTCTTT.

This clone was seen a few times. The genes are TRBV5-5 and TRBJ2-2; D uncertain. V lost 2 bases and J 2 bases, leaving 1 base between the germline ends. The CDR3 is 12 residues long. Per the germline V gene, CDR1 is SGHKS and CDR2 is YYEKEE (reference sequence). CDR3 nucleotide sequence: TGTGCCAGCAGCTTAAACACCGGGGAGCTGTTTTTT. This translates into CASSLNTGELFF.

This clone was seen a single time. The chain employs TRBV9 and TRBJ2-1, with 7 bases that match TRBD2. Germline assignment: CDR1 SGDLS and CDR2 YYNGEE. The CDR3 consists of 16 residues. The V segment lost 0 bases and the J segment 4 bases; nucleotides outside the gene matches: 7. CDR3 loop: CASSVGQRGQYNEQFF. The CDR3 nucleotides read TGTGCCAGCAGCGTAGGCCAGCGGGGTCAATACAATGAGCAGTTCTTC.

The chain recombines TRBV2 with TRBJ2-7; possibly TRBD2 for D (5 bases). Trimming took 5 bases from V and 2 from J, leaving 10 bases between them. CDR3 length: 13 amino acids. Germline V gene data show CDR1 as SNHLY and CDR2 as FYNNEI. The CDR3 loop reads CASSLGRAYEQYF. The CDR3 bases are TGTGCCAGCAGTCTGGGGAGAGCCTACGAGCAGTACTTC. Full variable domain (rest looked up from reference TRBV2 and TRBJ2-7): EPEVTQTPSHQVTQMGQEVILRCVPISNHLYFYWYRQILGQKVEFLVSFYNNEISEKSEIFDDQFSVERPDGSNFTLKIRSTKLEDSAMYFCASSLGRAYEQYFGPGTRLTVT.

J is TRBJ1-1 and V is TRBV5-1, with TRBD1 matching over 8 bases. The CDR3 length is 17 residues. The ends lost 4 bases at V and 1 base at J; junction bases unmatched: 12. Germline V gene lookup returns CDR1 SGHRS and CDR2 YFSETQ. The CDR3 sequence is CASSAGRGHGGNTEAFF. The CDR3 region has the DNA TGCGCCAGCAGCGCCGGCAGGGGGCACGGAGGGAACACTGAAGCTTTCTTT.

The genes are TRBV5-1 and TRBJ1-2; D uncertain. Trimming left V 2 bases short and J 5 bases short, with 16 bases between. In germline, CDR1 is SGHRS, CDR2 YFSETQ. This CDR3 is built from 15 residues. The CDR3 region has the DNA TGCGCCAGCAGCTTCGGGTTTATATGGGGATATGGCTACACCTTC. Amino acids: CASSFGFIWGYGYTF.

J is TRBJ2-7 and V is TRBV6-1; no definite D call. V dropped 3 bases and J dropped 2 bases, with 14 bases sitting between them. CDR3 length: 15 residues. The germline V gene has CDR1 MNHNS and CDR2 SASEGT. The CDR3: CASSEESSATYEQYV. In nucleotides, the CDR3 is TGTGCCAGCAGTGAGGAAAGCAGTGCGACCTACGAGCAGTACGTC.

CDR3 protein: CASSDTRGAVLHF. The CDR3 DNA reads TGTGCCAGTAGTGATACGAGGGGAGCCGTTCTCCACTTT. The V and J genes are TRBV19 and TRBJ1-6, with D tentatively TRBD1 (5 bases). The V end was cut by 5 bases, the J end by 16 bases, with 18 bases between. This CDR3 is built from 13 residues. Germline CDR1 is LNHDA and CDR2 is SQIVND (reference sequence).

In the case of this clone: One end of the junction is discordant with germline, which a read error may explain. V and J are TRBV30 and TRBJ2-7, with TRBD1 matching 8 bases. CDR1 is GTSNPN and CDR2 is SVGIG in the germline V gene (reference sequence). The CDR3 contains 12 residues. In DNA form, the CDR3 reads TGTGCCTGGAGTGTACGGTCGGACAGGGCACACTTC. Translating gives CAWSVRSDRAHF.

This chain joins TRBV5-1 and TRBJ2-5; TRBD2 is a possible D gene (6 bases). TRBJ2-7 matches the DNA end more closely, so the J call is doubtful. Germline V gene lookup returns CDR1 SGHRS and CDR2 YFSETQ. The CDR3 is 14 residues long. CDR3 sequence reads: CASSSGTRSYEQYF. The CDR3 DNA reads TGCGCCAGCAGTTCCGGGACTCGCTCCTACGAGCAGTACTTC.

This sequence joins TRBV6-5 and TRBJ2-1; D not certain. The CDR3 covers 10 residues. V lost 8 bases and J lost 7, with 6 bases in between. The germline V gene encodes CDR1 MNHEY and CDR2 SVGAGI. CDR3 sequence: CASRMNEQFF. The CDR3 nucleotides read TGTGCCAGCCGGATGAATGAGCAGTTCTTC.

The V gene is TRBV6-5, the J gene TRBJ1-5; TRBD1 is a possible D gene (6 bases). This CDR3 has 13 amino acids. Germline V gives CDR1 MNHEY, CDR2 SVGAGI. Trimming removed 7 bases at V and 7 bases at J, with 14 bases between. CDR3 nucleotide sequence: TGTGCCAGCACTACAGGGTCAAGGCAGCCCCAGCATTTT. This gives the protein CASTTGSRQPQHF.

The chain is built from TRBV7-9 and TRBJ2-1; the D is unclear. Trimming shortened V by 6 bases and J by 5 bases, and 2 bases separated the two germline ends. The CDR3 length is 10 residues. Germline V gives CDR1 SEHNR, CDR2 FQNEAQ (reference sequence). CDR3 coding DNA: TGTGCCAGCAGTAACAATGAGCAGTTCTTC. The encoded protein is CASSNNEQFF.